The T cell receptor (beta chain) described here comes from a study of blood T cell repertoires in COVID-19. Across the whole study: Both acute and convalescent COVID-19 samples were obtained from the United States, Italy and Spain. Sources were T cells, B-cell-depleted T cells, or PBMCs; the material itself was cDNA or gDNA.

Original processing methods: It was from reference gene primer amplification that nucleated cell counts were estimated. This table comes from immunoSEQ multiplex PCR, and its TCRdb copy is limited to in-frame clones, with some not included. V and J calls and clone size follow that table, whereas D and trimming were derived from the DNA. The table shows 150,000 to 200,000 clones, with 88% occurring only once. Germline CDR1 and CDR2: SGHAT and FQNNGV. This CDR3 has 13 residues. With 2 bases clipped from V and 9 bases from J, the junction kept 3 bases outside the gene matches. The clonotype was recovered from a man aged 55 to 69 with acute or convalescent COVID-19. The sample taken for sequencing was peripheral blood. V and J are TRBV11-2 and TRBJ2-1; 8 nucleotides align to TRBD1. The chain's CDR3 is CASSLQGAGEQFF. CDR3 DNA: TGTGCCAGCAGCTTACAGGGGGCAGGTGAGCAGTTCTTC.